This T cell receptor beta chain was retrieved from a study of T cells expressing NK-cell markers. Study findings and constraints: Dominance of the CD3+CD56-NKG2C+ fraction by these clonotypes also held in several donors.

TCRdb reprocessed the 5' RACE reads, keeping one entry per CDR3 protein, no DNA. The ten most abundant clones cover 50% to 60% of a sample with about 15,000 distinct CDR3 sequences. With regard to this clonotype: The antigen is undetermined.

The CDR3 has 17 residues. Germline assignment: CDR1 MNHEY and CDR2 SVGAGI. The sequencing sample was made of blood T cells: a sorted CD56 or NKG2C T cell subset, CD4+ or CD8+ T cells, or bulk PBMC T cells (not recorded which). The chain combines TRBV6-5 with TRBJ1-3. The receptor comes from a man aged 18 to 70 in good health. This chain's CDR3 is CASSYSTRPSSGNTIYF.